These 20 T cell receptor beta chains were sequenced from one sample in a study of blood T cell repertoires in COVID-19. Sequencing was performed with immunoSEQ multiplex PCR; in TCRdb, only in-frame clones are kept and a portion is missing. The table shows about 350,000 clones, with roughly nine tenths occurring only once. Sequenced sample: peripheral blood. These receptors came from a woman aged 60-70 years with COVID-19, enrolled during active disease.

CDR3 DNA sequence: TGCGCCAGCAGCTTGGAACACCCCTCAAACACTGAAGCTTTCTTT. Amino acids: CASSLEHPSNTEAFF. The chain has TRBV5-1 and TRBJ1-1; D remains unclear. The CDR3 consists of 15 residues. Germline assignment: CDR1 SGHRS and CDR2 YFSETQ. V was pared by 0 bases and J by 2 bases, with 11 bases between.

Here the CDR3 reads CASITLAGGAFF. The CDR3, as DNA: TGTGCCAGCATCACTTTGGCCGGGGGGGCTTTCTTT. The J gene is TRBJ1-1, the V gene TRBV9; D may be TRBD1 (5 bases). The V gene's germline CDR1 is SGDLS and CDR2 YYNGEE. Trimming cost V 6 bases and J 11 bases, with 17 bases left between them. The CDR3 is 12 amino acids.

V and J are TRBV5-1 and TRBJ1-2, with 7 bases aligning to TRBD1. V shed 4 bases, J shed 2 bases, and the junction held 8 bases outside the gene matches. Germline CDR1 and CDR2: SGHRS and YFSETQ. The CDR3 length is 15 residues. The CDR3 protein is CASSEQGPNNYGYTF. The CDR3 DNA reads as TGCGCCAGCAGCGAACAGGGGCCAAACAACTATGGCTACACCTTC.

The chain links TRBV7-2 to TRBJ1-5; the match to TRBD1 covers 8 bases. CDR1 SGHTA and CDR2 FQGNSA come from the germline V gene. The CDR3 has 15 residues. Trimming took 2 bases from V and 8 from J; bases not matched to a gene: 8. The chain's CDR3 is CASSLRDRTFEPQHF. The DNA for the CDR3 is TGTGCCAGCAGCTTACGGGACAGGACATTTGAGCCCCAGCATTTT.

The rearrangement joins TRBV6-1 to TRBJ1-5; the match to TRBD1 covers 8 bases. J gave up 10 bases and V 2 bases, and 7 bases lay outside the gene matches. The CDR3 has 14 residues. The germline gives CDR1 MNHNS, CDR2 SASEGT. The CDR3 loop is CASSESGQGGPQHF. CDR3 nucleotide sequence: TGTGCCAGCAGTGAATCAGGACAGGGTGGCCCCCAGCATTTT.

The chain carries TRBV7-3 and TRBJ2-1; D not resolved. The germline gives CDR1 SGHTA, CDR2 FQGTGA. Trimming cost V 1 base and J 1 base, with 14 bases left between them. The CDR3 covers 17 residues. The CDR3: CASSLRAGASSYNEQFF. Here the CDR3 DNA reads TGTGCCAGCAGCTTAAGGGCAGGTGCCAGTTCCTACAATGAGCAGTTCTTC.

In its sample, this clone was seen once. The chain employs TRBV7-9 and TRBJ2-5; maybe TRBD1 (7 bases). The CDR3 runs to 16 residues. V lost 2 bases and J lost 4, with 17 bases in between. From germline, CDR1 is SEHNR and CDR2 FQNEAQ (reference sequence). CDR3 residues: CASSLTASGGRETQYF. The CDR3 region has the DNA TGTGCCAGCAGCTTAACCGCCTCAGGGGGGAGAGAGACCCAGTACTTC.

V usage is TRBV19 and J usage is TRBJ2-7; D not certain. This CDR3 has 13 residues. Germline CDR1 LNHDA, CDR2 SQIVND (reference sequence). V was clipped by 3 bases and J by 7 bases, with 13 bases between them. CDR3 sequence (DNA): TGTGCCAGTAGTATTAACAGAGACGAGGAGCAGTACTTC. Residues: CASSINRDEEQYF.

CDR3 sequence reads: CASSEPRGGQETQYF. The CDR3 DNA sequence: TGTGCCAGCAGTGAGCCGCGGGGAGGCCAAGAGACCCAGTACTTC. The chain is built from TRBV6-1 and TRBJ2-5; tentative D call: TRBD2 (6 bases). V lost 3 bases, J lost 1 base, and 12 bases lay in between. The CDR3 contains 15 residues. In germline, CDR1 is MNHNS, CDR2 SASEGT.

The DNA of the CDR3 is TGTGCCAGTAGTATTTACGGAGACTCTGGAAACACCATATATTTT. Translation: CASSIYGDSGNTIYF. The V and J genes are TRBV19 and TRBJ1-3; no definite D call. The CDR3 length is 15 residues. Trimming cost V 3 bases and J 0 bases, with 9 bases left between them. Germline assignment: CDR1 LNHDA and CDR2 SQIVND (reference sequence). Looking up the rest from reference TRBV19 and TRBJ1-3 gives the full variable domain: DGGITQSPKYLFRKEGQNVTLSCEQNLNHDAMYWYRQDPGQGLRLIYYSQIVNDFQKGDIAEGYSVSREKKESFPLTVTSAQKNPTAFYLCASSIYGDSGNTIYFGEGSWLTVV.

The chain carries TRBV6-5 and TRBJ2-3, with D perhaps matching TRBD1 (7 bases). CDR1 is MNHEY, CDR2 SVGAGI, per germline. This CDR3 has 13 amino acids. V dropped 10 bases and J dropped 0 bases, with 11 bases sitting between them. CDR3 sequence: CATGGGSTDTQYF. The DNA for the CDR3 is TGTGCCACCGGAGGGGGCAGCACAGATACGCAGTATTTT.

The chain is built from TRBV29-1 and TRBJ1-2; the match to TRBD1 covers 8 bases. The CDR3 extends over 13 amino acids. Germline V CDR1 and CDR2: SQVTM, ANQGSEA. Losses at the gene ends were 1 base for V and 8 bases for J; bases not matched to a gene: 6. The CDR3 nucleotides are TGCAGCGTTGAAGGGACAGGGCCCGACGGCTACACCTTC. Translated: CSVEGTGPDGYTF.

This rearrangement joins TRBV5-1 to TRBJ1-5; 7 bases align to TRBD1. CDR1 and CDR2 from the germline V gene are SGHRS and YFSETQ. This CDR3 has 14 residues. V shed 4 bases and J 5 bases; nucleotides not matched to a gene: 6. The CDR3 sequence is CASSLGTDYQPQHF. CDR3 nucleotides: TGCGCCAGCAGCCTCGGGACAGATTATCAGCCCCAGCATTTT.

The CDR3, as DNA: TGTGCCAGCAGTTTAAGGACAGGGGGCGATCAGCCCCAGCATTTT. It yields the protein CASSLRTGGDQPQHF. The genes are TRBV27 and TRBJ1-5, with 11 bases matching TRBD1. V was pared by 2 bases and J by 5 bases, with 2 bases of the junction left unmatched. CDR1 is MNHEY, CDR2 SMNVEV, per germline (reference sequence). This CDR3 is built from 15 residues.

This chain joins TRBV7-6 and TRBJ1-3, with D perhaps TRBD1 (6 bases). V was cut by 5 bases and J by 4 bases, with 18 bases left in between. The CDR3 contains 16 residues. Per germline, CDR1 SGHVS and CDR2 FNYEAQ. CDR3 DNA sequence: TGTGCCAGCAGCGTCACAGGGTTTGAATCGGGAAACACCATATATTTT. Translating gives CASSVTGFESGNTIYF.

The chain employs TRBV18 and TRBJ2-7; D possibly corresponds to TRBD2 (6 bases). V was trimmed by 2 bases and J by 6 bases, leaving 17 bases between them. Germline CDR1 is KGHSH and CDR2 is LQKENI. The CDR3 spans 15 residues. In DNA form, the CDR3 reads TGTGCCAGCTCACCAATAAGGAGGGGCGAGGGCGAGCAGTACTTC. It translates to CASSPIRRGEGEQYF.

This sequence joins TRBV7-3 and TRBJ2-5, with D possibly TRBD1 on 5 matching bases. V was cut by 3 bases and J by 5 bases, with 13 bases left in between. This CDR3 contains 14 residues. Germline CDR1 reads SGHTA; CDR2 reads FQGTGA. The CDR3 reads CASSFAGSRETQYF. CDR3 in DNA: TGTGCCAGCAGCTTCGCAGGGTCTAGGGAGACCCAGTACTTC. The whole variable domain, remainder taken from reference TRBV7-3 and TRBJ2-5, is GAGVSQTPSNKVTEKGKYVELRCDPISGHTALYWYRQSLGQGPEFLIYFQGTGAADDSGLPNDRFFAVRPEGSVSTLKIQRTERGDSAVYLCASSFAGSRETQYFGPGTRLLVL.

The gene calls are TRBV5-4 and TRBJ2-5; TRBD1 matches 10 bases. V was pared by 1 base and J by 3 bases, with 3 bases of the junction left unmatched. The CDR3 sequence is 15 residues long. Germline values: CDR1 SGHNT, CDR2 YYREEE (reference sequence). The CDR3 region has the DNA TGTGCCAGCAGCTTGAGGGACAGGGGCAAAGAGACCCAGTACTTC. The encoded protein is CASSLRDRGKETQYF.

This clone was counted once. This rearrangement joins TRBV5-6 to TRBJ2-7; 11 positions match TRBD1. The V segment lost 3 bases and the J segment 4 bases; nucleotides outside the gene matches: 6. This CDR3 has 15 amino acids. CDR1 is SGHDT and CDR2 is YYEEEE in the germline V gene. CDR3: CASSSGRDRGYEQYF. CDR3 coding DNA: TGTGCCAGCAGCTCAGGCCGGGACAGGGGGTACGAGCAGTACTTC.

This chain links TRBV7-9 with TRBJ2-7, with D possibly being TRBD1 (8 bases). Trimming removed 4 bases from V and 2 bases from J, with 15 bases in between. The CDR3 sequence is 15 residues long. Germline-derived CDR1 and CDR2 are SEHNR and FQNEAQ (reference sequence). Written as DNA, the CDR3 is TGTGCCAGCAGCTACAGGGGGGGAAGCACCTACGAGCAGTACTTC. Translating gives CASSYRGGSTYEQYF.